The clone carrying this TCR beta chain was counted a few times. TCRdb re-analysed the RT-PCR reads in MiXCR, keeping a single row per CDR3 protein. The table records 650,000 to 800,000 distinct CDR3 sequences, about 14% of them present only once. CDR3 length equals 11 residues. The V segment lost 10 bases and the J segment 6 bases; nucleotides outside the gene matches: 1. The V gene's germline CDR1 is LGHDT and CDR2 YNNKEL (reference sequence). What was sequenced was memory CD4+ T cells from blood. The J gene is TRBJ2-2, the V gene TRBV3-1, with 8 bases that match TRBD1. This TCR was recovered from a female donor in good health, serving as a healthy control. CDR3 sequence: CATQGAGELFF. The CDR3 DNA sequence: TGTGCCACACAGGGGGCCGGGGAGCTGTTTTTT.